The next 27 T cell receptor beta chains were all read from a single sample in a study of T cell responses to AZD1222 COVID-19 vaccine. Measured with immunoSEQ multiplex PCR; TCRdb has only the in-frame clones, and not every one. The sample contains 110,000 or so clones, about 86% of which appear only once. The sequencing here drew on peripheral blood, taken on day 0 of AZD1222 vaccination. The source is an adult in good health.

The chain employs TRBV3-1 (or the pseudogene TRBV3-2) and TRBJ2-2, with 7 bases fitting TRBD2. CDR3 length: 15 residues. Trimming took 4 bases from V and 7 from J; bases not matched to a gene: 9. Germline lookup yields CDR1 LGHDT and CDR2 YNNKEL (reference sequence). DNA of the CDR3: TGTGCCAGCAGCCTCCTCCCTTCGGGAGGCGGGGAGCTGTTTTTT. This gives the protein CASSLLPSGGGELFF.

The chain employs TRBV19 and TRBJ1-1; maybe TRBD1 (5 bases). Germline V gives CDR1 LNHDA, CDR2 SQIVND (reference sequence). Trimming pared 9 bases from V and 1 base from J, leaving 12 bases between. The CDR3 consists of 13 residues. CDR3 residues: CASWGGRNTEAFF. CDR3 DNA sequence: TGTGCCAGCTGGGGGGGTAGGAACACTGAAGCTTTCTTT.

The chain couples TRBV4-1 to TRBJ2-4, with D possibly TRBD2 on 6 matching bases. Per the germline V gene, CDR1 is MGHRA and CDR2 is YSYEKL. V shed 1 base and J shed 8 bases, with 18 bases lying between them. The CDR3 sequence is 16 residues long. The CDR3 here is CASSQVGETRRDIQYF. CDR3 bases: TGCGCCAGCAGCCAAGTGGGGGAGACTAGGAGGGACATTCAGTACTTC.

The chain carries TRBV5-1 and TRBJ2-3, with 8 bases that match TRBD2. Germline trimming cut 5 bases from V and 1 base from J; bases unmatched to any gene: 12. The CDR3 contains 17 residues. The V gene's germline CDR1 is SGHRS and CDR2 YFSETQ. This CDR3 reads CASSPAGLAGGTDTQYF. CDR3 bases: TGCGCCAGCAGTCCGGCCGGGCTAGCGGGCGGCACAGATACGCAGTATTTT.

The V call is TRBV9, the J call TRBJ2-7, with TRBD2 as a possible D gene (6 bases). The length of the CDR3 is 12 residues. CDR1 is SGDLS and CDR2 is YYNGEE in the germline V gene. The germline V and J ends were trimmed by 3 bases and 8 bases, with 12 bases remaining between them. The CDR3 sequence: CASSGTGVKQYF. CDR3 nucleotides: TGTGCCAGCAGCGGTACGGGGGTTAAGCAGTACTTC.

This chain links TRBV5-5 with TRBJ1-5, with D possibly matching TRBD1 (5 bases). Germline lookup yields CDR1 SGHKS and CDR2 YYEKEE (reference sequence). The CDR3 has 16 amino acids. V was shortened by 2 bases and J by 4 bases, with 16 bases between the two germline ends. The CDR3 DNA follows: TGTGCCAGCAGCTTAAGAGAGACAGTCATTAATCAGCCCCAGCATTTT. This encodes CASSLRETVINQPQHF.

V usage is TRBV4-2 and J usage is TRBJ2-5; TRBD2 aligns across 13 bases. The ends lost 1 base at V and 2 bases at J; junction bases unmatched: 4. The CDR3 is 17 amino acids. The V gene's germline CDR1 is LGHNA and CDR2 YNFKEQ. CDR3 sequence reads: CASSQVSGLAGQETQYF. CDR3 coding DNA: TGTGCCAGCAGCCAAGTTTCGGGACTAGCGGGGCAAGAGACCCAGTACTTC.

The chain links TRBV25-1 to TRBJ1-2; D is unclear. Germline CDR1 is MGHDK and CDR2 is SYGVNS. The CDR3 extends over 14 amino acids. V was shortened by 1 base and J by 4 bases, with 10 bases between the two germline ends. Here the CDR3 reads CASSESAGAYGYTF. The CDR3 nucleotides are TGTGCCAGCAGTGAATCCGCAGGCGCCTATGGCTACACCTTC.

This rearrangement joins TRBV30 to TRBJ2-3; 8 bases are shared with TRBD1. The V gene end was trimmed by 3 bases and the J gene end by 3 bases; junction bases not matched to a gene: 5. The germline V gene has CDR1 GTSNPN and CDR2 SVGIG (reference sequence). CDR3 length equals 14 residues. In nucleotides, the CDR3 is TGTGCCTGGAGCCAGGGGGCGCTTACAGATACGCAGTATTTT. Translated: CAWSQGALTDTQYF. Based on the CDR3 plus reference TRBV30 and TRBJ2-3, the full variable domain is SQTIHQWPATLVQPVGSPLSLECTVEGTSNPNLYWYRQAAGRGLQLLFYSVGIGQISSEVPQNLSASRPQDRQFILSSKKLLLSDSGFYLCAWSQGALTDTQYFGPGTRLTVL.

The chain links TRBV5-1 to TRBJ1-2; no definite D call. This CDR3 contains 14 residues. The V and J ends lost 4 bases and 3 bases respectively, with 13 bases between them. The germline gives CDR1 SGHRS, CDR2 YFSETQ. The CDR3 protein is CASSLRVTDYGYTF. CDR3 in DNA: TGCGCCAGCAGCCTGAGGGTAACAGACTATGGCTACACCTTC.

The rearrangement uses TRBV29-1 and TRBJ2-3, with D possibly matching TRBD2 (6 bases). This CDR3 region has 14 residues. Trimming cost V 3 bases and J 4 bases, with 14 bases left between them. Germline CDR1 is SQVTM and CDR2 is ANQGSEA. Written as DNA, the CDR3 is TGCAGCGTTGAGGGGGGAGTCGGAGCAGATACGCAGTATTTT. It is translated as CSVEGGVGADTQYF.

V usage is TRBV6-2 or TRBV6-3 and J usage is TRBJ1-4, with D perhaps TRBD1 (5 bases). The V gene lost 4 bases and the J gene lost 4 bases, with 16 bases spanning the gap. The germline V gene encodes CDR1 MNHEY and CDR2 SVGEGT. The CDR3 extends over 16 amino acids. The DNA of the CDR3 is TGTGCCAGCAGTTTCTTTAACTGGAGGGGTAATGAAAAACTGTTTTTT. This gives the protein CASSFFNWRGNEKLFF.

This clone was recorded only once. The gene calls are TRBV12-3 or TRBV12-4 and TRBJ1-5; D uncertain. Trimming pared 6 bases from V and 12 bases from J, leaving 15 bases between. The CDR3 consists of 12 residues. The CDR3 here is CASSSEPTVQHF. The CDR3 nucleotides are TGTGCCAGCAGCTCAGAGCCGACGGTCCAGCATTTT.

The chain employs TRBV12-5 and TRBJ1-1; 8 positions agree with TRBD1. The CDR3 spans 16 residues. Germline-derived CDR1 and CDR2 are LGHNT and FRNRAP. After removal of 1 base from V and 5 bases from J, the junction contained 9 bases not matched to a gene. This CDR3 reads CASGLAPDREVTEAFF. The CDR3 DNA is TGTGCTAGTGGTTTGGCCCCGGACAGGGAGGTTACTGAAGCTTTCTTT.

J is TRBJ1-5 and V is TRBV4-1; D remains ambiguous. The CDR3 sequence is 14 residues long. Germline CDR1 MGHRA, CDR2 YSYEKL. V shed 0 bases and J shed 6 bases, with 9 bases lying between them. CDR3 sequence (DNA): TGCGCCAGCAGCCAAGAACAGATTGGTCAGCCCCAGCATTTT. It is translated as CASSQEQIGQPQHF.

This CDR3 reads CASSILLATDTQYF. CDR3 DNA sequence: TGTGCCAGTAGTATTCTCCTAGCAACAGATACGCAGTATTTT. This chain links TRBV19 with TRBJ2-3; tentative D call: TRBD2 (5 bases). This CDR3 comprises 14 residues. Germline V lookup: CDR1 LNHDA, CDR2 SQIVND (reference sequence). Trimming stripped 3 bases from V and 3 bases from J, with 10 bases between.

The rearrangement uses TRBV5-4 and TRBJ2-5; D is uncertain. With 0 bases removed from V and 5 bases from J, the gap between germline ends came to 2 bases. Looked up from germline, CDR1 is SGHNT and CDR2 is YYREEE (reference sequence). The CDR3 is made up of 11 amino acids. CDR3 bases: TGTGCCAGCAGCTTGGATGAGACCCAGTACTTC. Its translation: CASSLDETQYF.

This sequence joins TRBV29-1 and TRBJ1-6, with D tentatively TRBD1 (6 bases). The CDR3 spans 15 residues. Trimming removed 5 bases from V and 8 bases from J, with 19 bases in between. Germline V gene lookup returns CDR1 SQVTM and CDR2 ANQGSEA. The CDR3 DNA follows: TGCAGCGTTAGGACCTCGGGGGGCTTTGATTCACCCCTCCACTTT. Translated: CSVRTSGGFDSPLHF. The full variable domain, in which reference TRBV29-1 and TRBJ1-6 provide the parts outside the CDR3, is SAVISQKPSRDICQRGTSLTIQCQVDSQVTMMFWYRQQPGQSLTLIATANQGSEATYESGFVIDKFPISRPNLTFSTLTVSNMSPEDSSIYLCSVRTSGGFDSPLHFGNGTRLTVT.

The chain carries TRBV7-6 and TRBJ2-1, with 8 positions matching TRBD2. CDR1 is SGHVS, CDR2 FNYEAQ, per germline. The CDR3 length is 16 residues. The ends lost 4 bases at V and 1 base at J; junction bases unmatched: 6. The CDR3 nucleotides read TGTGCCAGCAGCTCCCTAAAGCGGGGGTCCTACAATGAGCAGTTCTTC. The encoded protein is CASSSLKRGSYNEQFF.

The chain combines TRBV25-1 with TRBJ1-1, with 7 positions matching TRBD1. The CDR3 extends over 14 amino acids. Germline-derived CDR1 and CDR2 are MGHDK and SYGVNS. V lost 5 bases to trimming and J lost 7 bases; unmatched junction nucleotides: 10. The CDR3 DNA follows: TGTGCCAGCAGTAACACAGGGGAAGGGGGTGAAGCTTTCTTT. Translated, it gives CASSNTGEGGEAFF.

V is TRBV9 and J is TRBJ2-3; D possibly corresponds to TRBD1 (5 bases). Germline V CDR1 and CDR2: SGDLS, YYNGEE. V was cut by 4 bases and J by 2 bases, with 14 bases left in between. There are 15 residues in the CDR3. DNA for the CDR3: TGTGCCAGCAGCCTACAGACAGCCCCCACAGATACGCAGTATTTT. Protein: CASSLQTAPTDTQYF.

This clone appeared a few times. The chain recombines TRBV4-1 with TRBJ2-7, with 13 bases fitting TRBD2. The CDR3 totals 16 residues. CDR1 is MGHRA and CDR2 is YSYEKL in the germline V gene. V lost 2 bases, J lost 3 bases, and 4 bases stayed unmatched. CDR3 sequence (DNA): TGCGCCAGCAGCCAAAGGGGACTAGCGGGATTCTACGAGCAGTACTTC. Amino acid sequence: CASSQRGLAGFYEQYF.

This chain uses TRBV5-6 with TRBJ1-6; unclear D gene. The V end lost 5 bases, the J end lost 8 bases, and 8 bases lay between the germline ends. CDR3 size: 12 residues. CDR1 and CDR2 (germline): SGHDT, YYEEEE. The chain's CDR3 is CASSIRDSPLHF. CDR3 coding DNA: TGTGCCAGCAGTATAAGGGATTCACCCCTCCACTTT.

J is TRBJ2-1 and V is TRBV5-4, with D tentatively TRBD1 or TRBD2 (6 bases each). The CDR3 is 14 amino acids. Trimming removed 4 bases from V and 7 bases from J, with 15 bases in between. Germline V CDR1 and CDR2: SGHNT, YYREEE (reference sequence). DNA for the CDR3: TGTGCCAGCAGCCCCTCAGGGGCGGGAAATGAGCAGTTCTTC. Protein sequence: CASSPSGAGNEQFF.

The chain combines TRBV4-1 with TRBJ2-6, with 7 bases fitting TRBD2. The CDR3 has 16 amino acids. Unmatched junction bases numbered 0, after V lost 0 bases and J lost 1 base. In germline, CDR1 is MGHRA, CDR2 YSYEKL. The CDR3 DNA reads TGCGCCAGCAGCCAAGAGGGGGGGTCTGGGGCCAACGTCCTGACTTTC. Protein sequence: CASSQEGGSGANVLTF.

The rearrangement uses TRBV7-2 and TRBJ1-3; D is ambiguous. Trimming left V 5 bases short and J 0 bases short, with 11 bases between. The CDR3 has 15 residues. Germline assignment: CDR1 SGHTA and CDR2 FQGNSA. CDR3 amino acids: CASSPLGSSGNTIYF. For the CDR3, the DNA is TGTGCCAGCAGCCCCCTAGGGTCCTCTGGAAACACCATATATTTT.

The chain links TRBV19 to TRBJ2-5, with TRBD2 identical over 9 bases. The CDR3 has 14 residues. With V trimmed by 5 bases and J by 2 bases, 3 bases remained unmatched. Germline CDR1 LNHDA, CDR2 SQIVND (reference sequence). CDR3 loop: CASSPGLAQETQYF. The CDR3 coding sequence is TGTGCCAGTAGTCCGGGACTAGCTCAAGAGACCCAGTACTTC.